This T cell receptor beta chain is drawn from a study of cytomegalovirus exposure and HLA in healthy donors. In this sample, this clone turned up a few times. The PCR employed 60 Vbeta primers together with 13 Jbeta primers. Here immunoSEQ multiplex PCR was the method, and the copy in TCRdb shows in-frame clones only, minus some. This table holds roughly 80,000 clones, 70% to 85% found once. The ends lost 3 bases at V and 5 bases at J; junction bases unmatched: 5. CDR3 size: 14 residues. Looked up from germline, CDR1 is GTSNPN and CDR2 is SVGIG (reference sequence). The genes are TRBV30 and TRBJ1-5; 9 bases fit TRBD1. Sequencing was performed on PBMCs. The TCR comes from a man in his fifties or sixties in good health and CMV-seropositive. This chain's CDR3 is CAWRPGQGDQPQHF. The CDR3 region has the DNA TGTGCCTGGAGGCCGGGACAGGGAGATCAGCCCCAGCATTTT.